Shown below are 6 T cell receptor beta chains from a single sample sequenced in a study of blood T cell repertoires in COVID-19. Produced via immunoSEQ multiplex PCR; TCRdb's table is partial and in-frame only. Here the sample spans about 35,000 clones, about 83% being singletons. Input material: peripheral blood. The source is a man aged 50-60 years with acute or convalescent COVID-19.

The chain carries TRBV3-1 (or the pseudogene TRBV3-2) and TRBJ2-3; TRBD2 matches at 10 bases. Per the germline V gene, CDR1 is LGHDT and CDR2 is YNNKEL (reference sequence). The CDR3 sequence is 17 residues long. V dropped 1 base and J dropped 1; count of bases not matched to a gene: 5. The CDR3 DNA reads as TGTGCCAGCAGCCAAGCCTCCGGGACTAGCGGCACAGATACGCAGTATTTT. This sequence encodes CASSQASGTSGTDTQYF.

The J gene is TRBJ1-2, the V gene TRBV6-5; D ambiguous. The CDR3 loop spans 13 amino acids. Germline V gives CDR1 MNHEY, CDR2 SVGAGI. V lost 5 bases and J 6 bases, leaving 13 bases between the germline ends. The CDR3 reads CASSLGSEDGYTF. The CDR3, as DNA: TGTGCCAGCAGTCTCGGGTCTGAAGATGGCTACACCTTC.

The chain recombines TRBV27 with TRBJ1-6; TRBD1 matches at 7 bases. The germline gives CDR1 MNHEY, CDR2 SMNVEV (reference sequence). J lost 15 bases, V lost 5 bases, and 13 bases had no gene match. The CDR3 is made up of 14 amino acids. CDR3 amino acids: CASSRGDRVYSLHF. The CDR3 region has the DNA TGTGCCAGCAGTCGAGGTGACAGGGTTTATAGCCTCCACTTT.

V and J are TRBV19 and TRBJ2-3; D is undetermined. CDR3 size: 16 residues. Germline-derived CDR1 and CDR2 are LNHDA and SQIVND (reference sequence). Trimming left V 5 bases short and J 0 bases short, with 15 bases between. CDR3 loop: CASSALGPPSTDTQYF. CDR3 nucleotides: TGTGCCAGTAGTGCCTTGGGCCCACCTAGCACAGATACGCAGTATTTT.

The chain has TRBV6-5 and TRBJ1-2; a weak D match, TRBD1 (5 bases). This CDR3 region has 13 residues. The germline V gene encodes CDR1 MNHEY and CDR2 SVGAGI. The V gene lost 6 bases and the J gene lost 3 bases, with 11 bases spanning the gap. CDR3 region: CASSSPGYYGYTF. The CDR3 DNA reads TGTGCCAGCAGCTCCCCAGGGTACTATGGCTACACCTTC.

V gene TRBV6-5 combines with J gene TRBJ1-1; D remains ambiguous. The germline CDR1 and CDR2 sequences are MNHEY and SVGAGI. The CDR3 extends over 14 amino acids. The V end lost 8 bases, the J end lost 0 bases, and 13 bases lay between the germline ends. The CDR3 coding sequence is TGTGCCAGCGCGGGCGGAATACTGAACACTGAAGCTTTCTTT. It is translated as CASAGGILNTEAFF.